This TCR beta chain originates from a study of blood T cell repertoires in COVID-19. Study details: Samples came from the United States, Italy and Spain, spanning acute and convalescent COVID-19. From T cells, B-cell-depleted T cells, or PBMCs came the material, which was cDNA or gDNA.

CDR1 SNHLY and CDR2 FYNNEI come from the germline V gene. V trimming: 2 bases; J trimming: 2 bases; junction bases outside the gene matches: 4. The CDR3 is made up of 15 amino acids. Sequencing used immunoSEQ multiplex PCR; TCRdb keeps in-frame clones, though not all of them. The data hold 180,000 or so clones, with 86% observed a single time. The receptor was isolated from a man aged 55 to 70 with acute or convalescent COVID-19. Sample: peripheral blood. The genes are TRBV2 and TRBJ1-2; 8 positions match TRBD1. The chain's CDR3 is CASSESTGANYGYTF. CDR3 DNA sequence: TGTGCCAGCAGTGAATCGACAGGGGCCAACTATGGCTACACCTTC.